These T cell receptor beta chains were read from a single sample in a study of OX40 agonist ivuxolimab in advanced cancers. Assay: immunoSEQ multiplex PCR; the TCRdb copy retains only in-frame clones and omits some. The data show about 53,000 clones, roughly nine tenths seen once. The source was CD4+ or CD8+ T cells sorted from blood, collected in a trial of the OX40 agonist ivuxolimab. These receptors originate from an adult with an advanced solid tumor such as melanoma, head and neck, liver or kidney cancer. CDR3s include the opening cysteine and the closing phenylalanine or tryptophan. Each record gives: V gene, clone size, J gene, D gene, CDR3 protein, CDR3 DNA. The D gene is left open where the match is weak. Clone size is shown for a subset of rows, as once, few, many or a class of expanded clone.

v_gene: TRBV9; abundance: NA; j_gene: TRBJ2-1; d_gene: NA; CDR3aa: CASSVGSGGYNEQFF; CDR3nt: TGTGCCAGCAGCGTGGGATCTGGGGGCTACAATGAGCAGTTCTTC
v_gene: TRBV19; abundance: NA; j_gene: TRBJ2-5; d_gene: NA; CDR3aa: CATSPGLLQETQYF; CDR3nt: TGTGCCACCTCCCCCGGACTGCTCCAAGAGACCCAGTACTTC
v_gene: TRBV6-6; abundance: NA; j_gene: TRBJ1-1; d_gene: NA; CDR3aa: CASSYSARVTEAFF; CDR3nt: TGTGCCAGCAGTTACTCTGCCAGGGTCACTGAAGCTTTCTTT
v_gene: TRBV7-9; abundance: once; j_gene: TRBJ2-3; d_gene: TRBD1; CDR3aa: CASSFALAGGADTQYF; CDR3nt: TGTGCCAGCAGCTTTGCTTTAGCAGGGGGCGCAGATACGCAGTATTTT
v_gene: TRBV5-1; abundance: NA; j_gene: TRBJ2-3; d_gene: NA; CDR3aa: CASSRVGAGTDTQYF; CDR3nt: TGCGCCAGCAGCAGAGTGGGGGCGGGCACAGATACGCAGTATTTT
v_gene: TRBV7-2; abundance: NA; j_gene: TRBJ1-3; d_gene: TRBD1; CDR3aa: CASSRGDSRNTIYF; CDR3nt: TGTGCCAGCAGTCGGGGGGACAGTAGAAACACCATATATTTT
v_gene: TRBV5-4; abundance: NA; j_gene: TRBJ2-5; d_gene: NA; CDR3aa: CASSLGHGNIGTQYF; CDR3nt: TGTGCCAGCAGCTTGGGGCACGGCAATATAGGGACCCAGTACTTC
v_gene: TRBV6-5; abundance: NA; j_gene: TRBJ2-5; d_gene: NA; CDR3aa: CASSYAFQETQYF; CDR3nt: TGTGCCAGCAGTTACGCATTCCAAGAGACCCAGTACTTC
v_gene: TRBV6-5; abundance: NA; j_gene: TRBJ2-1; d_gene: TRBD1; CDR3aa: CASSPRDRGLQQFF; CDR3nt: TGTGCCAGCAGCCCCCGGGACAGGGGACTTCAGCAGTTCTTC
v_gene: TRBV7-2; abundance: NA; j_gene: TRBJ1-5; d_gene: NA; CDR3aa: CASSRQQDQPQHF; CDR3nt: TGTGCCAGCAGCCGACAGCAAGATCAGCCCCAGCATTTT
v_gene: TRBV10-3; abundance: NA; j_gene: TRBJ2-7; d_gene: NA; CDR3aa: CAISAPPGEQYF; CDR3nt: TGTGCCATCAGTGCGCCTCCGGGGGAACAGTACTTC
v_gene: TRBV7-2; abundance: NA; j_gene: TRBJ2-2; d_gene: TRBD2; CDR3aa: CASSPGLLAGMNTGELFF; CDR3nt: TGTGCCAGCAGCCCAGGTCTCCTAGCGGGGATGAACACCGGGGAGCTGTTTTTT
v_gene: TRBV5-4; abundance: once; j_gene: TRBJ1-1; d_gene: NA; CDR3aa: CASSLDTEAFF; CDR3nt: TGTGCCAGCAGCCTGGACACTGAAGCTTTCTTT
v_gene: TRBV2; abundance: NA; j_gene: TRBJ2-5; d_gene: NA; CDR3aa: CASSEFRGTWETQYF; CDR3nt: TGTGCCAGCAGTGAATTTCGGGGAACTTGGGAGACCCAGTACTTC
v_gene: TRBV2; abundance: once; j_gene: TRBJ2-3; d_gene: NA; CDR3aa: CASSDFTDTQYF; CDR3nt: TGTGCCAGCAGTGATTTTACAGATACGCAGTATTTT
v_gene: TRBV27; abundance: NA; j_gene: TRBJ2-2; d_gene: TRBD2; CDR3aa: CASSEGTSGFGELFF; CDR3nt: TGTGCCAGCAGCGAAGGGACTAGCGGGTTCGGGGAGCTGTTTTTT
v_gene: TRBV19; abundance: once; j_gene: TRBJ2-1; d_gene: TRBD1; CDR3aa: CASSIGRGPNEQFF; CDR3nt: TGTGCCAGTAGTATAGGCAGGGGGCCCAATGAGCAGTTCTTC
v_gene: TRBV30; abundance: NA; j_gene: TRBJ2-3; d_gene: NA; CDR3aa: CAWTHGQDTQYF; CDR3nt: TGTGCCTGGACCCATGGCCAAGATACGCAGTATTTT
v_gene: TRBV7-9; abundance: NA; j_gene: TRBJ2-5; d_gene: TRBD2; CDR3aa: CASSLPGLKGIGETQYF; CDR3nt: TGTGCCAGCAGCTTACCGGGACTAAAGGGAATAGGGGAGACCCAGTACTTC
v_gene: TRBV19; abundance: NA; j_gene: TRBJ2-1; d_gene: NA; CDR3aa: CASSTPIQGHGRDEQFF; CDR3nt: TGTGCCAGTAGTACGCCAATTCAGGGTCATGGGCGGGATGAGCAGTTCTTC
v_gene: TRBV7-3; abundance: NA; j_gene: TRBJ1-6; d_gene: NA; CDR3aa: CASSSDGNSPLHF; CDR3nt: TGTGCCAGCAGCTCAGACGGGAATTCACCCCTCCACTTT
v_gene: TRBV7-2; abundance: NA; j_gene: TRBJ2-4; d_gene: TRBD2; CDR3aa: CASSPLAGLAKNIQYF; CDR3nt: TGTGCCAGCAGCCCGCTAGCGGGTCTAGCCAAAAACATTCAGTACTTC
v_gene: TRBV19; abundance: NA; j_gene: TRBJ2-2; d_gene: NA; CDR3aa: CASSIGLAARGTGELFF; CDR3nt: TGTGCCAGTAGTATAGGTCTAGCGGCCAGGGGCACCGGGGAGCTGTTTTTT
v_gene: TRBV10-2; abundance: NA; j_gene: TRBJ2-7; d_gene: TRBD1; CDR3aa: CASSDGTATYEQYF; CDR3nt: TGCGCCAGCAGTGATGGGACAGCGACCTACGAGCAGTACTTC
v_gene: TRBV27; abundance: NA; j_gene: TRBJ2-3; d_gene: NA; CDR3aa: CASSPLTRPAGTDTQYF; CDR3nt: TGTGCCAGCAGTCCCCTAACTAGACCCGCTGGCACAGATACGCAGTATTTT
v_gene: TRBV19; abundance: NA; j_gene: TRBJ1-5; d_gene: TRBD1; CDR3aa: CASSPSQGAWQPQHF; CDR3nt: TGTGCCAGTAGCCCTTCACAGGGGGCCTGGCAGCCCCAGCATTTT
v_gene: TRBV28; abundance: once; j_gene: TRBJ1-2; d_gene: NA; CDR3aa: CASSPPGRANYGYTF; CDR3nt: TGTGCCAGCAGTCCCCCGGGCAGGGCAAACTATGGCTACACCTTC
v_gene: TRBV9; abundance: once; j_gene: TRBJ2-6; d_gene: NA; CDR3aa: CASALGTNSGANVLTF; CDR3nt: TGTGCCAGCGCTCTCGGGACAAACTCTGGGGCCAACGTCCTGACTTTC
v_gene: TRBV28; abundance: NA; j_gene: TRBJ2-1; d_gene: TRBD2; CDR3aa: CASSFPGLAGGNSYNEQFF; CDR3nt: TGTGCCAGCAGTTTTCCGGGACTAGCGGGAGGTAACTCCTACAATGAGCAGTTCTTC
v_gene: TRBV5-1; abundance: NA; j_gene: TRBJ1-4; d_gene: NA; CDR3aa: CASSLGGRSGREKLFF; CDR3nt: TGCGCCAGCAGCTTGGGTGGACGGTCAGGGCGGGAAAAACTGTTTTTT
v_gene: TRBV5-1; abundance: NA; j_gene: TRBJ2-7; d_gene: NA; CDR3aa: CASSLEAGTYEQYF; CDR3nt: TGCGCCAGCAGCTTGGAGGCAGGGACCTACGAGCAGTACTTC
v_gene: TRBV5-1; abundance: once; j_gene: TRBJ2-1; d_gene: TRBD2; CDR3aa: CASSPGTSGYNEQFF; CDR3nt: TGCGCCAGCAGCCCGGGGACTAGCGGGTACAATGAGCAGTTCTTC
v_gene: TRBV28; abundance: NA; j_gene: TRBJ2-7; d_gene: NA; CDR3aa: CASSFQGGTYKQYF; CDR3nt: TGTGCCAGCAGTTTTCAAGGTGGGACCTACAAGCAGTACTTC
v_gene: TRBV18; abundance: NA; j_gene: TRBJ2-5; d_gene: NA; CDR3aa: CASSRPPSGETQYF; CDR3nt: TGTGCCAGCTCCCGCCCCCCAAGCGGGGAGACCCAGTACTTC
v_gene: TRBV19; abundance: NA; j_gene: TRBJ2-1; d_gene: NA; CDR3aa: CASSIDPPGPLANEQFF; CDR3nt: TGTGCCAGTAGTATAGATCCCCCGGGCCCCCTGGCCAATGAGCAGTTCTTC
v_gene: TRBV7-2; abundance: NA; j_gene: TRBJ2-5; d_gene: NA; CDR3aa: CASSSYQETQYF; CDR3nt: TGTGCCAGCAGCTCGTACCAAGAGACCCAGTACTTC
v_gene: TRBV28; abundance: NA; j_gene: TRBJ1-4; d_gene: NA; CDR3aa: CASSLLGPNEKLFF; CDR3nt: TGTGCCAGCAGTTTATTGGGTCCTAATGAAAAACTGTTTTTT
v_gene: TRBV2; abundance: NA; j_gene: TRBJ2-3; d_gene: NA; CDR3aa: CASRQRRSTDTQYF; CDR3nt: TGTGCCAGCAGACAGCGCAGAAGTACAGATACGCAGTATTTT
v_gene: TRBV4-3; abundance: NA; j_gene: TRBJ1-5; d_gene: TRBD1; CDR3aa: CASSPPAGTVNQPQHF; CDR3nt: TGCGCCAGCAGCCCCCCAGCCGGGACAGTCAATCAGCCCCAGCATTTT
v_gene: TRBV28; abundance: NA; j_gene: TRBJ2-4; d_gene: NA; CDR3aa: CASSLEVGSVYF; CDR3nt: TGTGCCAGCAGTTTAGAAGTGGGCTCGGTTTACTTC
v_gene: TRBV29-1; abundance: NA; j_gene: TRBJ2-1; d_gene: TRBD2; CDR3aa: CSVRLAGVGEQFF; CDR3nt: TGCAGCGTGAGACTAGCGGGAGTCGGTGAGCAGTTCTTC
v_gene: TRBV15; abundance: once; j_gene: TRBJ1-5; d_gene: NA; CDR3aa: CATSREPGRYSNQPQHF; CDR3nt: TGTGCCACCAGCAGAGAACCGGGACGTTATAGCAATCAGCCCCAGCATTTT
v_gene: TRBV30; abundance: NA; j_gene: TRBJ2-3; d_gene: NA; CDR3aa: CAWRALAVSTDTQYF; CDR3nt: TGTGCCTGGAGGGCCCTAGCAGTTAGCACAGATACGCAGTATTTT
v_gene: TRBV7-2; abundance: NA; j_gene: TRBJ2-2; d_gene: TRBD2; CDR3aa: CASSGHRGGSSTGELFF; CDR3nt: TGTGCCAGCAGCGGACACCGGGGGGGATCTAGCACCGGGGAGCTGTTTTTT
v_gene: TRBV2; abundance: NA; j_gene: TRBJ2-5; d_gene: NA; CDR3aa: CASSWGGGETQYF; CDR3nt: TGTGCCAGCAGTTGGGGTGGTGGGGAGACCCAGTACTTC
v_gene: TRBV19; abundance: NA; j_gene: TRBJ1-1; d_gene: TRBD1; CDR3aa: CASSIQEQGWTEAFF; CDR3nt: TGTGCCAGTAGTATTCAGGAACAGGGGTGGACTGAAGCTTTCTTT
v_gene: TRBV18; abundance: NA; j_gene: TRBJ2-1; d_gene: NA; CDR3aa: CASSPEGFNEQFF; CDR3nt: TGTGCCAGCTCACCAGAGGGTTTCAATGAGCAGTTCTTC
v_gene: TRBV18; abundance: NA; j_gene: TRBJ2-7; d_gene: NA; CDR3aa: CASSPAPRSPESHDF; CDR3nt: TGTGCCAGCTCACCAGCTCCAAGATCACCCGAGAGCCACGATTTC
v_gene: TRBV2; abundance: NA; j_gene: TRBJ1-2; d_gene: NA; CDR3aa: CASSVVRGDYGYTF; CDR3nt: TGTGCCAGCAGTGTCGTGCGGGGGGACTATGGCTACACCTTC
v_gene: TRBV19; abundance: medium-sized; j_gene: TRBJ1-5; d_gene: NA; CDR3aa: CASSIWQGGSNQPQHF; CDR3nt: TGTGCCAGTAGTATCTGGCAGGGCGGTAGCAATCAGCCCCAGCATTTT
v_gene: TRBV2; abundance: NA; j_gene: TRBJ2-1; d_gene: TRBD2; CDR3aa: CASERLADIEQFF; CDR3nt: TGTGCCAGCGAAAGACTAGCGGATATTGAGCAGTTCTTC
v_gene: TRBV19; abundance: NA; j_gene: TRBJ1-5; d_gene: NA; CDR3aa: CASSVTPRNQPQHF; CDR3nt: TGTGCCAGTAGTGTGACACCCCGCAATCAGCCCCAGCATTTT